This T cell receptor beta chain was captured by sequencing in a study of identical twins. CDR1 is MNHEY and CDR2 is SVGEGT in the germline V gene. The V gene lost 3 bases and the J gene lost 9 bases, with 6 bases spanning the gap. The CDR3 has 11 residues. Study results and limitations: In beta out-of-frame sequences, the excess sharing between twins was weaker.

Template switching added a universal primer binding site, and final cDNA carried unique molecular identifiers. Via MiXCR, TCRdb re-called the 5' RACE reads, giving one row per CDR3 protein. The table records approximately 600,000 distinct CDR3 sequences, 9% to 10% of them present only once. This clonotype has just a few counts. Its antigen is unidentified. Donors uniformly comprised healthy Caucasians. The same specimen was also included in a second study, on yellow fever vaccine responses in identical twins.

The rearrangement links TRBV6-2 or TRBV6-3 to TRBJ2-1; D is unresolved. This TCR was sampled from a young woman in good health. Sequenced material: PBMCs. CDR3 coding DNA: TGTGCCAGCAGTTATAGGGTTGAGCAGTTCTTC. Amino acid sequence: CASSYRVEQFF.